This T cell receptor beta chain was recorded in a study of blood T cell repertoires in COVID-19. About the research overall: Sites in the United States, Italy and Spain provided acute and convalescent COVID-19 samples.

Study processing details: Estimation of nucleated cell counts relied on the amplification of reference gene primers. TCRdb's table, derived via immunoSEQ multiplex PCR, lists solely in-frame clones and lacks some. V and J calls plus clone size are reproduced from that table; the DNA served to infer D and trimming. The sample carries more than 95,000 clones, 90% recorded once. The CDR3 has 16 amino acids. Germline trimming cut 3 bases from V and 1 base from J; bases unmatched to any gene: 8. Germline CDR1 reads SGHDT; CDR2 reads YYEEEE. The sequenced sample was peripheral blood. This sequence originates from a human donor with active COVID-19. The donor label of this sample is uncertain. The rearrangement uses TRBV5-6 and TRBJ2-5; 8 bases map to TRBD1. The CDR3 is CASSSRTGQGQETQYF. For the CDR3, the DNA is TGTGCCAGCAGCTCTCGCACCGGACAGGGCCAAGAGACCCAGTACTTC.